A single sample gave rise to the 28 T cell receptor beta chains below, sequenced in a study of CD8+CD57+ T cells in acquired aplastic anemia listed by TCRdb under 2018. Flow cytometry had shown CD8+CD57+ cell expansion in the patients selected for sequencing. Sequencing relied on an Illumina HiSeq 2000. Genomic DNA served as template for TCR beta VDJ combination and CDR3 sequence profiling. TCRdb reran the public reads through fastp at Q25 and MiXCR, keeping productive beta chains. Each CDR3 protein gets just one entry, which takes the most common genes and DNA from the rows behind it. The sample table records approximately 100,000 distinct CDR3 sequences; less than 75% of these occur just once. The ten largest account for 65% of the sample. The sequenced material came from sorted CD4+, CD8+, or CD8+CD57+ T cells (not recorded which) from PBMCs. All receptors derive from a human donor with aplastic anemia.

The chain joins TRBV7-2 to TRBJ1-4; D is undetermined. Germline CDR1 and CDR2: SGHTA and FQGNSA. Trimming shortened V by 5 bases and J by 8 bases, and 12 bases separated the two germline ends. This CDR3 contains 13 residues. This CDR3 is CASSPGPIEKLFF. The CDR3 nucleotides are TGTGCCAGCAGCCCCGGTCCGATCGAAAAACTGTTTTTT. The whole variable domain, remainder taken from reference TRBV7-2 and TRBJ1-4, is GAGVSQSPSNKVTEKGKDVELRCDPISGHTALYWYRQSLGQGLEFLIYFQGNSAPDKSGLPSDRFSAERTGGSVSTLTIQRTQQEDSAVYLCASSPGPIEKLFFGSGTQLSVL.

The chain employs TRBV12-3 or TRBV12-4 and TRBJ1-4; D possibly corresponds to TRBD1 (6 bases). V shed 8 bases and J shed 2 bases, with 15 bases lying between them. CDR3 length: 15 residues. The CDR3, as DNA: TGTGCCAGCGGGCGGCAGGGGTTGACTAATGAAAAACTGTTTTTT. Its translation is CASGRQGLTNEKLFF.

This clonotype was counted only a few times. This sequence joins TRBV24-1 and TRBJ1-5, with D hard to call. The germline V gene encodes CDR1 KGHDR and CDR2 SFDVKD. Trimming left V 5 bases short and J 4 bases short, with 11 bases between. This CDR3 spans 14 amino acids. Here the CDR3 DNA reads TGTGCCACCAGTGGGGGATGGGGAAATCAGCCCCAGCATTTT. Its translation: CATSGGWGNQPQHF.

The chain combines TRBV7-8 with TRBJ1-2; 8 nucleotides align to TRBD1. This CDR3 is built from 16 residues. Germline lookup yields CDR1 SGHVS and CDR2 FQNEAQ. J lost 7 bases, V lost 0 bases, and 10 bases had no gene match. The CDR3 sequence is CASSLAGTGIGGGYTF. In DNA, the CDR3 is TGTGCCAGCAGCTTAGCCGGGACAGGCATTGGAGGTGGCTACACCTTC.

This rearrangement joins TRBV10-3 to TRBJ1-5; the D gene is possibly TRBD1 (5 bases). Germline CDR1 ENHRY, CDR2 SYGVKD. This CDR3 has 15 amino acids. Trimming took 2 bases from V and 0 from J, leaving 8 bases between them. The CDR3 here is CAISEDSDSNQPQHF. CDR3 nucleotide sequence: TGTGCCATCAGTGAGGACAGCGATAGCAATCAGCCCCAGCATTTT.

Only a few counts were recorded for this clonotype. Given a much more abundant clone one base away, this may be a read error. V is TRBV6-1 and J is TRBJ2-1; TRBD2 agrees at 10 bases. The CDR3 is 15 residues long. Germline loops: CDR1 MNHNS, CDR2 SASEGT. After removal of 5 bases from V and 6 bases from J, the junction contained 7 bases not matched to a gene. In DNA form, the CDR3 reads TGTGCCAGCAGTCCTAGCGGGAGTGATAGCAATGAGCAGTTCTTC. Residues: CASSPSGSDSNEQFF.

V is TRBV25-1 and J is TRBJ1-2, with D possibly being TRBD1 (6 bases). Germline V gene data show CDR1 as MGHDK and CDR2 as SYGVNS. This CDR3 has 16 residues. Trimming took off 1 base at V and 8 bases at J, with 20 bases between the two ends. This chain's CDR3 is CASSEWGRETELGYTF. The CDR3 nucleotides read TGTGCCAGCAGTGAATGGGGGCGGGAGACAGAACTCGGCTACACCTTC.

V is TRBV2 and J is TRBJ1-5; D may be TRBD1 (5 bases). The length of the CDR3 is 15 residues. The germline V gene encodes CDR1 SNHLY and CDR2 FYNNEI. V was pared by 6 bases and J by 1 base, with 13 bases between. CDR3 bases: TGTGCCAGCAGCCCATTACGACAGAGCAATCAGCCCCAGCATTTT. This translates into CASSPLRQSNQPQHF.

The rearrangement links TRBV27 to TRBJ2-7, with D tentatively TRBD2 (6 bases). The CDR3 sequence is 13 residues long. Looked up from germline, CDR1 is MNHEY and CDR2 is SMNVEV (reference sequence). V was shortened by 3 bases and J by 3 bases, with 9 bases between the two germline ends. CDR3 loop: CASSFLGGYEQYF. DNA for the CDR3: TGTGCCAGCAGTTTCTTGGGAGGCTACGAGCAGTACTTC.

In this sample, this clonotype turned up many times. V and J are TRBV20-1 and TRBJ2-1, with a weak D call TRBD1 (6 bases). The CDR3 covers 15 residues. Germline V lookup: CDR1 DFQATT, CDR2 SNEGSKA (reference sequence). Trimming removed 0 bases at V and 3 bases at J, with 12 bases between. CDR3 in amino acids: CSARETGPDYNEQFF. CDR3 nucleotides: TGCAGTGCTAGAGAAACAGGGCCCGACTACAATGAGCAGTTCTTC.

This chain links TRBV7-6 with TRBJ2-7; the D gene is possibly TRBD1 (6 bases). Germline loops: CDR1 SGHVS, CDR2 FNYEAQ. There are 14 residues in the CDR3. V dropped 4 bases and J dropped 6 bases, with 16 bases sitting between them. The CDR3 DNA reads TGTGCCAGCAGCTCGGACAGTGACAGTTCCGAGCAGTACTTC. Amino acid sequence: CASSSDSDSSEQYF. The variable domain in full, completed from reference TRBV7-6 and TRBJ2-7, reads GAGVSQSPRYKVTKRGQDVALRCDPISGHVSLYWYRQALGQGPEFLTYFNYEAQQDKSGLPNDRFSAERPEGSISTLTIQRTEQRDSAMYRCASSSDSDSSEQYFGPGTRLTVT.

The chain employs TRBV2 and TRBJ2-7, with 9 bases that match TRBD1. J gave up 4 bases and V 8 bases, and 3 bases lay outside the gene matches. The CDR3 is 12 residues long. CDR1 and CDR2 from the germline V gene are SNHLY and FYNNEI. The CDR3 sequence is CASGGQGYEQYF. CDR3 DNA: TGTGCCAGCGGGGGACAGGGTTACGAGCAGTACTTC.

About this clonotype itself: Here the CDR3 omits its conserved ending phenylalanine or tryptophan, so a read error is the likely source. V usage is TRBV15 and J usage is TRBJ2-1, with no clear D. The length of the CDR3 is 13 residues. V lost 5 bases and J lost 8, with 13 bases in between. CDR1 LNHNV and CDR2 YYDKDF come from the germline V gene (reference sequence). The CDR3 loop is CATSLSGVYEQFL. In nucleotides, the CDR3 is TGTGCCACCAGCTTAAGTGGGGTCTATGAGCAGTTCCTC.

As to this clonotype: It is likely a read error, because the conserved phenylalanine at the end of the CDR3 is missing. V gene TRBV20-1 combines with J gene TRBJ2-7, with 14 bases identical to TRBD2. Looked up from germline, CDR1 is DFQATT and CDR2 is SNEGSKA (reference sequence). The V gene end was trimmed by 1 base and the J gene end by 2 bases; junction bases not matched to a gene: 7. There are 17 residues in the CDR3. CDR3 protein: CSARGGTSGGDPYEQYL. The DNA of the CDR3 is TGCAGTGCTAGAGGGGGGACTAGCGGGGGCGATCCCTACGAGCAGTACCTC.

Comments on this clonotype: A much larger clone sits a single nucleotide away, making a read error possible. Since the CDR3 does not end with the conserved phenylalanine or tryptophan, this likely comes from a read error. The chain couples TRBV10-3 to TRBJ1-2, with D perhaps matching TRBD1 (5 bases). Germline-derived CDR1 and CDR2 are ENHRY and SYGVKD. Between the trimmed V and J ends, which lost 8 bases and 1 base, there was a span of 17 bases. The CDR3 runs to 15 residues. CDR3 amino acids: CAISPRGDVNYGYTL. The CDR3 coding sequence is TGTGCCATCTCCCCGAGAGGGGATGTTAACTATGGCTACACCCTC.

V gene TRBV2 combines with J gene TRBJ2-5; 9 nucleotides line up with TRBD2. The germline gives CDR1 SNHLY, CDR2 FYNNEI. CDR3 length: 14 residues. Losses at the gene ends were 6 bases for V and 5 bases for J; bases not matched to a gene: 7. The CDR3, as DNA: TGTGCCAGCAGACCCGGGACTAGCTCGGAGACCCAGTACTTC. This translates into CASRPGTSSETQYF.

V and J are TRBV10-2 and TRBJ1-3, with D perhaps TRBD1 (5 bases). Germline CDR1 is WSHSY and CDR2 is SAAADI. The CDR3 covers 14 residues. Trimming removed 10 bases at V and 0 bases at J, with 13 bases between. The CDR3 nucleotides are TGCGCCACAGAGACAGACCTCTCTGGAAACACCATATATTTT. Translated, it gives CATETDLSGNTIYF.

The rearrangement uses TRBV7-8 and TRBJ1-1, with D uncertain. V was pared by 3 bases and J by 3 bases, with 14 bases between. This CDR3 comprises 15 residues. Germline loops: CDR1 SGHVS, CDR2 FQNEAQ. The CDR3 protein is CASSFSLGVDTEAFF. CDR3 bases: TGTGCCAGCAGCTTTAGTTTGGGCGTTGACACTGAAGCTTTCTTT.

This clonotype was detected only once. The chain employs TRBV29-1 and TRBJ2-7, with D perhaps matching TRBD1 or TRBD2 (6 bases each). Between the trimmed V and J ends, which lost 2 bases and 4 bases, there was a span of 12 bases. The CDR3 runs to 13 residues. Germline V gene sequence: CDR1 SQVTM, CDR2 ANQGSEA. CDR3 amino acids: CSVEYGGGYEQYF. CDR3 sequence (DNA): TGCAGCGTTGAATACGGGGGCGGGTACGAGCAGTACTTC.

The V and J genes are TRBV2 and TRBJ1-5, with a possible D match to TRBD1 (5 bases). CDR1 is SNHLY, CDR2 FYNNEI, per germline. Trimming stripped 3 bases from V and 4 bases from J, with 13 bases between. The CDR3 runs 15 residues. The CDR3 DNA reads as TGTGCCAGCAGTGAGTTTGTGGGGGGGAATCAGCCCCAGCATTTT. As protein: CASSEFVGGNQPQHF. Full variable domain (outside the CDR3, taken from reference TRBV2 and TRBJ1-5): EPEVTQTPSHQVTQMGQEVILRCVPISNHLYFYWYRQILGQKVEFLVSFYNNEISEKSEIFDDQFSVERPDGSNFTLKIRSTKLEDSAMYFCASSEFVGGNQPQHFGDGTRLSIL.

The CDR3 protein is CSASLLYEQYF. The CDR3 coding sequence is TGCAGTGCTAGTTTGCTTTACGAGCAGTACTTC. J is TRBJ2-7 and V is TRBV20-1; no firm D call. Looked up from germline, CDR1 is DFQATT and CDR2 is SNEGSKA (reference sequence). The CDR3 loop spans 11 amino acids. Trimming cost V 3 bases and J 4 bases, with 7 bases left between them.

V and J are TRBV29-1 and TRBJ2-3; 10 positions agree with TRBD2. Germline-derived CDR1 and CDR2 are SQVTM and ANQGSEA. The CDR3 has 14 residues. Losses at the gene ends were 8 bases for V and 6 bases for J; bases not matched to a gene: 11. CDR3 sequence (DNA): TGCAGCTCCGCTAGCGGGAGCCAGTTGGATACGCAGTATTTT. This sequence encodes CSSASGSQLDTQYF.

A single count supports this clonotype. As DNA, the CDR3 is TGTGCCAGCAGGAGTCCCGGGGTCGGCTACGAGCAGTACTTC. This sequence encodes CASRSPGVGYEQYF. The V gene is TRBV2, the J gene TRBJ2-7; the D gene is possibly TRBD2 (5 bases). Trimming cost V 6 bases and J 3 bases, with 15 bases left between them. The CDR3 runs to 14 residues. Germline V lookup: CDR1 SNHLY, CDR2 FYNNEI.

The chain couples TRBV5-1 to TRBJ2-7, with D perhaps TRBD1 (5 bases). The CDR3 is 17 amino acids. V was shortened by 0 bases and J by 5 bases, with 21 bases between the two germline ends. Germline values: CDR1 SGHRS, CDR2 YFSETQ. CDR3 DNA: TGCGCCAGCAGCTTGGGTCAAGGCACACACCTAGGGGACGAGCAGTACTTC. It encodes CASSLGQGTHLGDEQYF. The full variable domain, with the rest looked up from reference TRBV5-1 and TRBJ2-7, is KAGVTQTPRYLIKTRGQQVTLSCSPISGHRSVSWYQQTPGQGLQFLFEYFSETQRNKGNFPGRFSGRQFSNSRSEMNVSTLELGDSALYLCASSLGQGTHLGDEQYFGPGTRLTVT.

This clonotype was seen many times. Written as DNA, the CDR3 is TGTGCCACCAGCAGAGGGACCACGGGAGATTCACCCCTCCACTTT. It encodes CATSRGTTGDSPLHF. The chain carries TRBV15 and TRBJ1-6; D is undetermined. Germline V lookup: CDR1 LNHNV, CDR2 YYDKDF (reference sequence). Trimming left V 1 base short and J 8 bases short, with 12 bases between. This CDR3 spans 15 amino acids.

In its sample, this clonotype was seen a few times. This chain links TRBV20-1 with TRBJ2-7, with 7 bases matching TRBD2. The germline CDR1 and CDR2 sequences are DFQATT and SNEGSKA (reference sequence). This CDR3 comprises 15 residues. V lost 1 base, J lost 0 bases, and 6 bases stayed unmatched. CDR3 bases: TGCAGTGCTAGAGGCGCGGGGGTGAGCTCCTACGAGCAGTACTTC. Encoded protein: CSARGAGVSSYEQYF.

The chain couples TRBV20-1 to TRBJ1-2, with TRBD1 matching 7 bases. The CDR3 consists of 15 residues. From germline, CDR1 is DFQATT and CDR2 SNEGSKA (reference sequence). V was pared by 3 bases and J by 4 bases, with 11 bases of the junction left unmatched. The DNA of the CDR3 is TGCAGTGCTAGTGACCTAAGGACAGGAAGCTATGGCTACACCTTC. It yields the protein CSASDLRTGSYGYTF.

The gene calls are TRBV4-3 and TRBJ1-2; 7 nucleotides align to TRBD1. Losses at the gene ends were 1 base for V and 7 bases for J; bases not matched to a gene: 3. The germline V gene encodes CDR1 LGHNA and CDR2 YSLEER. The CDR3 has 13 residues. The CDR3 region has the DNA TGCGCCAGCAGCCAAGCTTACAGGGGTGGCTACACCTTC. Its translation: CASSQAYRGGYTF.